The sequence of this TCR beta chain was determined in a study of T cells in localized non-small cell lung cancer. V was trimmed by 7 bases and J by 5 bases, leaving 14 bases between them. The CDR3 spans 13 residues. Germline-derived CDR1 and CDR2 are SNHLY and FYNNEI. Measured with immunoSEQ multiplex PCR; TCRdb has only the in-frame clones, and not every one. The sample has 90,000 or so clones, roughly 86% seen once. Notes on this clone: The antigen is undetermined.

Regarding the study as a whole: Turning up in adjacent lung were a median approximately 58 of the top 100 tumor clones. Clonality peaked in uninvolved adjacent lung rather than tumor. Longer overall survival accompanied higher blood T cell density. Sequencing involved a lone tumor region, leaving heterogeneity possible.

The TCR originated in a man aged 40-75 years with stage I squamous cell lung carcinoma. The specimen comprised peripheral blood, sampled before any cancer treatment. This chain connects TRBV2 to TRBJ1-1; no clear D gene. CDR3: CASKQEGETEAFF. The DNA for the CDR3 is TGTGCCAGCAAACAAGAGGGTGAAACTGAAGCTTTCTTT.